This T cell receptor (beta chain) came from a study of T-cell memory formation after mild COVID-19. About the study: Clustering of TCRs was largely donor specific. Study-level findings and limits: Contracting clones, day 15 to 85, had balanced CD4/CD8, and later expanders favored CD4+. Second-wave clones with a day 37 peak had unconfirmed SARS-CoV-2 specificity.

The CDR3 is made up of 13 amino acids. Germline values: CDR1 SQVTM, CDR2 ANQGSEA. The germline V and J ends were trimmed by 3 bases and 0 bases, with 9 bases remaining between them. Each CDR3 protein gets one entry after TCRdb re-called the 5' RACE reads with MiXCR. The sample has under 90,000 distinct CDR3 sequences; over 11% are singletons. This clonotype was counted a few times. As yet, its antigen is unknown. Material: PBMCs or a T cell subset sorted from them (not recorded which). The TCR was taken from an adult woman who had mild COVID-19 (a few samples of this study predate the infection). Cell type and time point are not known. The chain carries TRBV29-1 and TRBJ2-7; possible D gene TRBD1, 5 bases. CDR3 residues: CSVDSTDSYEQYF. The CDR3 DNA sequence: TGCAGCGTTGACTCGACAGACTCCTACGAGCAGTACTTC.